A selection of T cell receptor beta chains follows, all from one sample in a study of T cells in tuberculosis. Assay: immunoSEQ multiplex PCR; the TCRdb copy retains only in-frame clones and omits some. The sample consists of around 25,000 clones, more than 90% of them appearing once. The specimen was PBMCs. The receptors were sampled from a donor aged 5 to 30 with latent tuberculosis or without tuberculosis infection. Some clones in this sample may be carry-over from other donors' samples. The CDR3 runs from the conserved cysteine through the conserved F or W. Fields, in order: J gene, D gene, V gene, CDR3 DNA, CDR3 protein. The D gene is left open where the match is weak.

>TRBJ2-1|TRBD2|TRBV7-2
TGTGCCAGCAGCTTGAGCTTAGCGGGGGGGAGGGAGCAGTTCTTC
CASSLSLAGGREQFF
>TRBJ2-3|NA|TRBV20-1
TGCAGTGCCCAACCCGAGGATACGCAGTATTTT
CSAQPEDTQYF
>TRBJ1-2|TRBD1|TRBV30
TGTGCCTGGAGTGTACTCGGGGACAGCTGGGGGTATGGCTACACCTTC
CAWSVLGDSWGYGYTF
>TRBJ2-2|NA|TRBV10-3
TGTGCCATCACGTGGGGGCCTCCCGGGGAGCTGTTTTTT
CAITWGPPGELFF
>TRBJ2-1|TRBD1|TRBV29-1
TGCAGCGTAGGGGACAGGGCCTACAATGAGCAGTTCTTC
CSVGDRAYNEQFF
>TRBJ1-2|TRBD1|TRBV7-9
TGTGCCAGCAGCCTAGGGGACAGGACGAACTATGGCTACACCTTC
CASSLGDRTNYGYTF
>TRBJ2-7|TRBD1|TRBV7-9
TGTGCCAGCAGCCGCCAACAGGGGATTGGGTACGAGCAGTACTTC
CASSRQQGIGYEQYF
>TRBJ2-1|NA|TRBV7-3
TGTGCCAGCAGCTTAGGCGGGTTCTCCTACAATGAGCAGTTCTTC
CASSLGGFSYNEQFF
>TRBJ1-5|TRBD1|TRBV9
TGTGCCAGCAGCGTAGGGGGACAGGGTTTCTCACCCCAGCATTTT
CASSVGGQGFSPQHF
>TRBJ1-2|NA|TRBV21-1
TGTGCCAGCAGCAAATCCGAGAGGTGCAAGGGGGACGTAGACTATGGCTACACCTTC
CASSKSERCKGDVDYGYTF